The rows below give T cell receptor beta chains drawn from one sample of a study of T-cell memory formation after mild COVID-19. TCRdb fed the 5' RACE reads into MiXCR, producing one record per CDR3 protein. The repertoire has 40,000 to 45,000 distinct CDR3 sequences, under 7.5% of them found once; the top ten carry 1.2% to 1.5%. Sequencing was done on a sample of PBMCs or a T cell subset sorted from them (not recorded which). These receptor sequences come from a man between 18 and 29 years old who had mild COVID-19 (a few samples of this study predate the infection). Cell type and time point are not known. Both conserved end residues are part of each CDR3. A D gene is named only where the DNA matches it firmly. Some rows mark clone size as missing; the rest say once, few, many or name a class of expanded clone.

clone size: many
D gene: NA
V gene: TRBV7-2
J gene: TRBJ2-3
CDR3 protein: CASSLERNTDTQYF

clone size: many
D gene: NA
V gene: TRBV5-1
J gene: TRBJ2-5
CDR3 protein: CASSLDQETQYF

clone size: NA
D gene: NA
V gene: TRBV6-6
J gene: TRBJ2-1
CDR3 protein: CASSRDLEAVAEQFF

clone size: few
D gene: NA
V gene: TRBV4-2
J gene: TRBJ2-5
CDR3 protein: CASSQAWLAVGTQYF

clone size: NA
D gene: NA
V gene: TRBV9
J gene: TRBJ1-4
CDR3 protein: CASSGGGIGNEKLFF

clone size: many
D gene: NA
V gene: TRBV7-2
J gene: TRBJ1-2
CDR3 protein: CASSYRDWAYGYTF

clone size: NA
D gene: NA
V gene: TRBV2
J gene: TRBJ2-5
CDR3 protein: CASRRLETQYF

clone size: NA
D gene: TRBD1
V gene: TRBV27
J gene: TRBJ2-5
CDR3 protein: CASSLSRQGAWKRETQYF

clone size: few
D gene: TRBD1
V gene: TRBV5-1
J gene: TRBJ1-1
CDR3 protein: CASSNRDRTKNTEAFF

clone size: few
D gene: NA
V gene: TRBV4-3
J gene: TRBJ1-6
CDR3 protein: CASSQDLDRTLHF

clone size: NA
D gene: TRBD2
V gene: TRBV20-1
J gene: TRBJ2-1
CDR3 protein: CSARGLAGGEQFF

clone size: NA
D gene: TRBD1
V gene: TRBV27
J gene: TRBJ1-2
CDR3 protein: CATSDRAIGYGYTF

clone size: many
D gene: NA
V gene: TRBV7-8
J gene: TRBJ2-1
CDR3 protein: CASSLGAGSYNEQFF

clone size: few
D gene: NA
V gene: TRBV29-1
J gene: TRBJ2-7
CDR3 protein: CSVGPQGIGEQYF

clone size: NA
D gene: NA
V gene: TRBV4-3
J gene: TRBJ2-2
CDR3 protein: CASSQDPTYTGELFF

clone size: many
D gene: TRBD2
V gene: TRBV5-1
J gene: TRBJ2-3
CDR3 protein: CASSLSPAVAGGPSTQYF

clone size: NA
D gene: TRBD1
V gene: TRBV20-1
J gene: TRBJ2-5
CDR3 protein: CSARAGTGDQETQYF

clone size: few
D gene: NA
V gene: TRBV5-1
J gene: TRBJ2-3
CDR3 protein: CASSLGVLIGADTQYF

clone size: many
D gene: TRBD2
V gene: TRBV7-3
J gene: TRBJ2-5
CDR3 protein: CASSPGGPLETQYF

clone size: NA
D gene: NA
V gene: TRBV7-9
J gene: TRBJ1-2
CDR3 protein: CASSLFALRSVRRANYGYTF

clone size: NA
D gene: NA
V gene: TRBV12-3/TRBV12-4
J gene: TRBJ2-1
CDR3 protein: CASSSSDRAGGEQFF

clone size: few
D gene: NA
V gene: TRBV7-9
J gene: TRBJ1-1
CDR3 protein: CASSSRRNTEAFF

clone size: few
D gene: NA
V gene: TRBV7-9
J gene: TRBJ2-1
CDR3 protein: CASSIRSGEQFF

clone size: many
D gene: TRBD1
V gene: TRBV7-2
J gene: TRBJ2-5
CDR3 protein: CASKRQGLLSETQYF

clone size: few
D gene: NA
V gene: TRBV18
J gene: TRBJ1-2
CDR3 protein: CASTPEREDGYTF

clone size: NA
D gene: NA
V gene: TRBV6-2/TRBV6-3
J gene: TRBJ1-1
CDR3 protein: CASSYSIPHAARRTEAFF

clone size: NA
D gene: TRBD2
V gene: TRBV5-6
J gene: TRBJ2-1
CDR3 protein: CASSLGLAVARSYNEQFF

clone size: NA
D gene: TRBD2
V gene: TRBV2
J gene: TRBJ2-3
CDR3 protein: CASSWRTRTDTQYF

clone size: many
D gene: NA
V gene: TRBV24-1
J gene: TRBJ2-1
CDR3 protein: CATRVPRVLQFF

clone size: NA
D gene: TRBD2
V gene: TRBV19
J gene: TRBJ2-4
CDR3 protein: CASRIVAGAKNIQYF

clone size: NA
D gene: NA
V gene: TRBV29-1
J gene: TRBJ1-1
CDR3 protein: CSVVARGSSEAFF

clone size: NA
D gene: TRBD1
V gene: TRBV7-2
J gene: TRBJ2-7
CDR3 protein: CASSSRDRGLYEQYF